The T cell receptor (beta chain) described here comes from a study of T cell responses to AZD1222 COVID-19 vaccine (dated by TCRdb to the early 2020s). At the level of the whole study: A total of 233 trial participants underwent TCR sequencing, of whom about 210 had received two doses of AZD1222 and some 25 had received two doses of the MenACWY control vaccine. Trial participants were enrolled by age into subgroups of 18-55, 56-69 and 70-plus years, and around 150, 28 and 57 TCR-sequenced participants, respectively, were included in these subgroups.

The label giving this sample's time point can be read as: about 28 days (+/-7) after the second vaccine dose. Because spike-specific TCR depth and breadth did not differ between the two schedules, AZD1222 recipients who got a second dose at roughly 4 weeks were pooled with those who got a second dose at roughly 12 weeks. Vaccinee samples came from UK trials COV001 and COV002, including a single-blind randomized controlled phase 2/3 trial of AZD1222 (ChAdOx1 nCoV-19) in healthy adults. Trial participant PBMC samples were collected at day 0 and day 28 after the second dose for TCRbeta chain sequencing. CDR3 length: 14 amino acids, cysteine to phenylalanine. Only CDR3 DNA remains: 42 bases, in frame from the first base. In the germline V gene, CDR1 corresponds to KGHSH and CDR2 to LQKENI. Deletion took 6 bases off V and 4 bases off J, with a span of 12 bases between the germline ends. Results and caveats for the whole study, not just this receptor: In the small 56-69-year group, the increase in depth fell short of significance, most likely because of low power. After two AZD1222 doses, both the breadth and the depth of spike-specific TCRs were significantly higher than at day 0 and than in MenACWY recipients. Participants were mostly white British, with more females than males. The authors suggested clonal diversity may have been underestimated. Reportedly, almost half of the unique spike-specific TCRs recognized epitopes lying outside the regions that are mutated in the B.1.351 and B.1.1.7 variants. Conclusions about previously exposed vaccinees were limited because only six AZD1222 recipients were SARS-CoV-2 seropositive at baseline. Because no samples from the day 14 peak response were available, repertoires could be characterized only after the peak T cell response. Vaccine-associated CD4 TCRs spanned the whole spike protein, with dominant responses in regions 160-218 and 743-854.

About this clone itself: Its antigen target is currently unknown. No quality values exist for individual bases; no much larger clone is one base distant.

The CDR3 regions of human TCRbeta chains were analyzed by immunosequencing. Turning to the authors' computational methods: Repertoire TCRs were checked for matches against a reference library of SARS-CoV-2-specific TCRs that had been generated using the MIRA antigen-specificity platform. Breadth was defined as the fraction of unique TCRs that were SARS-CoV-2-associated. Depth was defined as the fraction of total T cells that were SARS-CoV-2-associated. Each spike-specific TCR was assigned to its reactive spike region and to a CD4 or CD8 class using the MIRA data. Log10-transformed breadth and depth values were compared by one-way ANOVA with Sidak's multiple comparisons tests. TCRdb holds this immuneACCESS table with in-frame rearrangements only. Some clones are missing; in checked studies, unresolved V genes explain under half, and the rest has no known cause. Clone size and V and J calls were adopted from that table, with D and trimming inferred from the DNA. The sample table shows roughly 140,000 clones, and approximately 92% are seen once. Together, the top ten hold 3% to 3.5% of the sample.

Recombination joined TRBV18 with TRBJ2-2; tentative D gene TRBD1, with 5 bases matching. The sequence came from an adult who received the AZD1222 COVID-19 vaccine. Sequenced here: peripheral blood, sampled 28 days after the second AZD1222 dose. In nucleotides, the sequence is TGTGCCAGCTCGCCAGCCAGGGTCACCGGGGAGCTGTTTTTT. Its protein is CASSPARVTGELFF.